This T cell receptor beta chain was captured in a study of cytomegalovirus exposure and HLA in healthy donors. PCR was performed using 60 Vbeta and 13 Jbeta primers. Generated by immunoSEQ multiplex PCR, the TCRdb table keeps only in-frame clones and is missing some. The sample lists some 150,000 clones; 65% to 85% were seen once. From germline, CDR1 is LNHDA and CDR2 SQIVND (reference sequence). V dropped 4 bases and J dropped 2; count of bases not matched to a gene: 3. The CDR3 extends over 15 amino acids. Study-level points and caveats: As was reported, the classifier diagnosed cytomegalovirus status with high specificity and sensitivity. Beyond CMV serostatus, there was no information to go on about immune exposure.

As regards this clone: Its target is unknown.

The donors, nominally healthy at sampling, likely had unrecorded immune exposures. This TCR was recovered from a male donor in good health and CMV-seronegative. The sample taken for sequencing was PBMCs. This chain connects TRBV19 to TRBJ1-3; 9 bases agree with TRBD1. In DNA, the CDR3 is TGTGCCAGTAGTACCCGACAGGGGGCTGGAAACACCATATATTTT. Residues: CASSTRQGAGNTIYF.